Each of the 4 T cell receptor beta chains below was sequenced from the same sample in a study of Graves' ophthalmopathy and Graves' hyperthyroidism. Amplification of the TCR beta CDR3 regions used RNA transcripts (as template). HTBI-primed RT-PCR formed the first round, and a multiplex PCR formed the second. One entry per CDR3 protein results from TCRdb running MiXCR on the multiplex PCR reads. Of 450,000 or so distinct CDR3 sequences in the sample, about 15% were seen once. Sequencing was carried out using blood. Receptors were obtained from a woman aged 25-40 years with Graves' ophthalmopathy.

The chain carries TRBV4-1 and TRBJ2-7, with 8 bases matching TRBD1. The CDR3 length is 14 residues. CDR1 MGHRA and CDR2 YSYEKL come from the germline V gene. V shed 1 base, J shed 5 bases, and the junction held 4 bases outside the gene matches. CDR3 bases: TGCGCCAGCAGCCAAGGGACAGGGACCGACGAGCAGTACTTC. Translation: CASSQGTGTDEQYF.

About this clonotype itself: A far larger clone is off by one base, so a read error is likely. The DNA of the CDR3 is TGTGCCAGCAGCTTTGGCGGGGACAAGCAGTACTTC. Translated, it gives CASSFGGDKQYF. V and J are TRBV5-6 and TRBJ2-7; D may match TRBD1 or TRBD2 (6 bases each). V gave up 2 bases and J gave up 8 bases, with 11 bases separating them. This CDR3 contains 12 residues. Germline V gene sequence: CDR1 SGHDT, CDR2 YYEEEE.

This clonotype was counted many times. This chain joins TRBV28 and TRBJ1-6, with D maybe TRBD1 (5 bases). The CDR3 runs 15 residues. The V gene's germline CDR1 is MDHEN and CDR2 SYDVKM. The V gene lost 6 bases and the J gene lost 14 bases, with 23 bases spanning the gap. The CDR3 region has the DNA TGTGCCAGCAGATCCTACGCAGGGCCCGGAGAGGCCCTCCACTTT. Protein sequence: CASRSYAGPGEALHF. The full variable domain, its missing parts supplied by reference TRBV28 and TRBJ1-6, is DVKVTQSSRYLVKRTGEKVFLECVQDMDHENMFWYRQDPGLGLRLIYFSYDVKMKEKGDIPEGYSVSREKKERFSLILESASTNQTSMYLCASRSYAGPGEALHFGNGTRLTVT.

Ten or more counts support this clonotype. The chain recombines TRBV11-2 with TRBJ1-2, with 7 bases aligning to TRBD1. Germline CDR1 SGHAT, CDR2 FQNNGV. The CDR3 spans 13 residues. V dropped 3 bases and J dropped 4; count of bases not matched to a gene: 2. The CDR3 spells CASSLTGTYGYTF. For the CDR3, the DNA is TGTGCCAGCAGCTTGACAGGGACCTATGGCTACACCTTC.